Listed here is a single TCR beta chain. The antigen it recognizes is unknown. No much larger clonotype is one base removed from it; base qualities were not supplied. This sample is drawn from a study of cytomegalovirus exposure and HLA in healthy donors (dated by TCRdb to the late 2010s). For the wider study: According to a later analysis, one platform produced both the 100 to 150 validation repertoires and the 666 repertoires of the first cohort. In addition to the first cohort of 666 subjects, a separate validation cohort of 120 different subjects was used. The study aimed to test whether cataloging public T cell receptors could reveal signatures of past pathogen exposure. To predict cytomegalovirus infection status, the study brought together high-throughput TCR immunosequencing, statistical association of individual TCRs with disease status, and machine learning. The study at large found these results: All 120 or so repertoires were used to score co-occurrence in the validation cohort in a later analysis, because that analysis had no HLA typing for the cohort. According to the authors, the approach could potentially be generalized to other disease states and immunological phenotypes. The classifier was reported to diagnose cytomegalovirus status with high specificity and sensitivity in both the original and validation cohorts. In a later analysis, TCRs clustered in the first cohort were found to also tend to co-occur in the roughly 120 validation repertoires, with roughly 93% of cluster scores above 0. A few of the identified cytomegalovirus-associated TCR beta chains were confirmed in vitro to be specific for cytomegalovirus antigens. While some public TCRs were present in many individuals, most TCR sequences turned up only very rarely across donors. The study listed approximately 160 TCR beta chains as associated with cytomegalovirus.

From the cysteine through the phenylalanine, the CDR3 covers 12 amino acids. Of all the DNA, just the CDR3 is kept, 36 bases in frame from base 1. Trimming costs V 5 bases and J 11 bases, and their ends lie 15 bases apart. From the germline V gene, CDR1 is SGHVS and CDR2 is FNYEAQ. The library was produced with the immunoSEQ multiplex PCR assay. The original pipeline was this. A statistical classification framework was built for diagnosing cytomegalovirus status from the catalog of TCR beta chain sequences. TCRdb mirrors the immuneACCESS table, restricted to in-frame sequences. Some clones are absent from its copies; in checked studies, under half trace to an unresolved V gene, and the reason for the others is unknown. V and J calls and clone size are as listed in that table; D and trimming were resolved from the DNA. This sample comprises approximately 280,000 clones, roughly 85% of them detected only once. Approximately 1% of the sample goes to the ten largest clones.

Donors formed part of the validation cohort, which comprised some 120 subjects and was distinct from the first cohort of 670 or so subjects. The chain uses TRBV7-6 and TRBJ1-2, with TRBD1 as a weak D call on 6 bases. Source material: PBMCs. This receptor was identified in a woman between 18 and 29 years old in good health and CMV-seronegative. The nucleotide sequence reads TGTGCCAGCAGCACCTATGGACAGCCTTACACCTTC. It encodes CASSTYGQPYTF.